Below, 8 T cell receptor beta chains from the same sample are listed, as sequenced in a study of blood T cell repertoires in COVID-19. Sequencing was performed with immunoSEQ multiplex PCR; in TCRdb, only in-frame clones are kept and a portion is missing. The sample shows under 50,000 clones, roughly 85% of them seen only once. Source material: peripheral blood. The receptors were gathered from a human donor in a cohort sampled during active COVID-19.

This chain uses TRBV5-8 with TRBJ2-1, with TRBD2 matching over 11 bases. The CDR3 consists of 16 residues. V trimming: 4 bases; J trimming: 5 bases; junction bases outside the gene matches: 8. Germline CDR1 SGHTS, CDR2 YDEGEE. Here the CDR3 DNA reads TGTGCCAGCAGCCTATTAGGGACTAGCGGAGACAATGAGCAGTTCTTC. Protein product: CASSLLGTSGDNEQFF. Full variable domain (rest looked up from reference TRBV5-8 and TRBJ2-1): EAGVTQSPTHLIKTRGQQATLRCSPISGHTSVYWYQQALGLGLQFLLWYDEGEERNRGNFPPRFSGRQFPNYSSELNVNALELEDSALYLCASSLLGTSGDNEQFFGPGTRLTVL.

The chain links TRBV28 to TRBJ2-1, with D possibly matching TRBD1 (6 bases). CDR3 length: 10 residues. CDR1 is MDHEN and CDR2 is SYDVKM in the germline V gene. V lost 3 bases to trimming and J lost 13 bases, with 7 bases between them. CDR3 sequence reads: CASSLGAQFF. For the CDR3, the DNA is TGTGCCAGCAGTTTGGGGGCCCAGTTCTTC.

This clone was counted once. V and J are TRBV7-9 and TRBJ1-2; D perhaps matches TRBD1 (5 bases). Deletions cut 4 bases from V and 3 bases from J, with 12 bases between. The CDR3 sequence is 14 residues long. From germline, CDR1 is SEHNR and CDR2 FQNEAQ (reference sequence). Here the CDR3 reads CASSSHRGDYGYTF. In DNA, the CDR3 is TGTGCCAGCAGCTCACATCGGGGGGACTATGGCTACACCTTC. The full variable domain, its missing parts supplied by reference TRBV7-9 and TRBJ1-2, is DTGVSQNPRHKITKRGQNVTFRCDPISEHNRLYWYRQTLGQGPEFLTYFQNEAQLEKSRLLSDRFSAERPKGSFSTLEIQRTEQGDSAMYLCASSSHRGDYGYTFGSGTRLTVV.

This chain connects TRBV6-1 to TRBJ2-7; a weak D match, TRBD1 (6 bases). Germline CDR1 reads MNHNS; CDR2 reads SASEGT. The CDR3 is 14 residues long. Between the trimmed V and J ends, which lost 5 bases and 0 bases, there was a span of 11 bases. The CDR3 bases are TGTGCCAGCAGTTTCACGGACAGCTCCTACGAGCAGTACTTC. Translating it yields CASSFTDSSYEQYF.

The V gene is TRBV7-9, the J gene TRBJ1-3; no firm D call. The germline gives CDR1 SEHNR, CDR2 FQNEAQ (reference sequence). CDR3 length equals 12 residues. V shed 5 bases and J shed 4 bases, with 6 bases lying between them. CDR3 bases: TGTGCCAGCAGCCCTTTCGGAAACACCATATATTTT. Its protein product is CASSPFGNTIYF.

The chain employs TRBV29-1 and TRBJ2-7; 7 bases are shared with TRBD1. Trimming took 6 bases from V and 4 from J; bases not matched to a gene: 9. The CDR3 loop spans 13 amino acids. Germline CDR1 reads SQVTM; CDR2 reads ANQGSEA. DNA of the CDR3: TGCAGCGTCGGCCGGGACAGCCAGTACGAGCAGTACTTC. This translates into CSVGRDSQYEQYF.

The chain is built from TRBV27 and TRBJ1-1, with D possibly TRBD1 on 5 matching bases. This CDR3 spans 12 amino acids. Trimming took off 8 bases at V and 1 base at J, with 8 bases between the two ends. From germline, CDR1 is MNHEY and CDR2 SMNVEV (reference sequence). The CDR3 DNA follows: TGTGCCAGCGGAACAGGGAACACTGAAGCTTTCTTT. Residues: CASGTGNTEAFF.

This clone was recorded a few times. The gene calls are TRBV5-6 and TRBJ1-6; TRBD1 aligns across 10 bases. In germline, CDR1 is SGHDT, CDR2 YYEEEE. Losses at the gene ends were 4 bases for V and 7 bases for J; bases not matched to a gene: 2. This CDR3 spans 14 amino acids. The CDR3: CASSPTGGNSPLHF. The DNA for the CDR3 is TGTGCCAGCAGCCCGACAGGGGGCAATTCACCCCTCCACTTT.